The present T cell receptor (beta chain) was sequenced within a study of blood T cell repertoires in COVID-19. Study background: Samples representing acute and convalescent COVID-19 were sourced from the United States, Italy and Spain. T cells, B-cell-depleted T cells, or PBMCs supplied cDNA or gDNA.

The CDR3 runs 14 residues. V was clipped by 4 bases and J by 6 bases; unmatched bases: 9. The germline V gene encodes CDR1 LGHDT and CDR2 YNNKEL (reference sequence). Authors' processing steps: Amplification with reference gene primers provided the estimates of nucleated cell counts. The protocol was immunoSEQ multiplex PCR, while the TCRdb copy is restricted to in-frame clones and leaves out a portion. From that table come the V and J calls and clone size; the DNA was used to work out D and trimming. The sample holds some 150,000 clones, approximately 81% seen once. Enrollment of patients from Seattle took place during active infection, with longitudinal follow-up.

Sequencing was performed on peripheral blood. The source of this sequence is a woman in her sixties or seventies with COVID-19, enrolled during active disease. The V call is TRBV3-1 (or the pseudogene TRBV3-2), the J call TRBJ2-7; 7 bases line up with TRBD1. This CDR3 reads CASSPANQGVEQYF. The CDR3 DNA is TGTGCCAGCAGCCCGGCGAACCAGGGGGTCGAGCAGTACTTC.